These T cell receptor beta chains were read from a single sample in a study of CD8 T cells in ankylosing spondylitis. TCRdb used MiXCR to reprocess the 5' RACE reads, holding one entry per CDR3 protein. The sample lists about 140,000 distinct CDR3 sequences, more than 5.5% occurring once. The sequenced material came from blood, either unsorted or a sorted T cell fraction (not recorded which). The receptors derive from a female donor with ankylosing spondylitis or in good health (not recorded which). CDR3s include the opening cysteine and the closing phenylalanine or tryptophan. Each record gives: V gene, J gene, D gene, clone size, CDR3 DNA, CDR3 protein. The D gene is left open where the match is weak. Where a row states a size, it is once, few, many or the class of an expanded clone; other rows omit it.

V: TRBV12-3/TRBV12-4
J: TRBJ2-3
D: NA
size: many
DNA: TGTGCCAGCAGGGGGGCTGTAGATACGCAGTATTTT
CDR3: CASRGAVDTQYF

V: TRBV7-3
J: TRBJ2-1
D: NA
size: few
DNA: TGTGCCAGCAGCTTTGAAGGGACCAGCTCCTACAATGAGCAGTTCTTC
CDR3: CASSFEGTSSYNEQFF

V: TRBV5-1
J: TRBJ1-5
D: NA
size: NA
DNA: TGCGCCAGCAGCTTCTTGCCCAATCAGCCCCAGCATTTT
CDR3: CASSFLPNQPQHF

V: TRBV12-3/TRBV12-4
J: TRBJ2-1
D: TRBD1
size: many
DNA: TGTGCCAGCAGTCGGGACAGGGCTTTTTCCTACAATGAGCAGTTCTTC
CDR3: CASSRDRAFSYNEQFF

V: TRBV7-2
J: TRBJ2-7
D: TRBD1
size: few
DNA: TGTGCCAGCAGCTTAGGCCTCGGGACAGGGTCCGAGCAGTACTTC
CDR3: CASSLGLGTGSEQYF

V: TRBV20-1
J: TRBJ1-3
D: NA
size: many
DNA: TGCAGTCTATTGGCTTCGGGAAACACCATATATTTT
CDR3: CSLLASGNTIYF

V: TRBV6-5
J: TRBJ1-1
D: NA
size: many
DNA: TGTGCCAGCAGTTACCTCGGGGGGGACACTGAAGCTTTCTTT
CDR3: CASSYLGGDTEAFF

V: TRBV5-1
J: TRBJ1-3
D: TRBD1
size: many
DNA: TGCGCCAGCAGCTGGGGGACAGGGGGCTCTGGAAACACCATATATTTT
CDR3: CASSWGTGGSGNTIYF

V: TRBV2
J: TRBJ2-2
D: TRBD2
size: NA
DNA: TGTACCAGCAGTGCGACTAGCGGGGGGACACCTTTCACCGGGGAGCTGTTTTTT
CDR3: CTSSATSGGTPFTGELFF

V: TRBV20-1
J: TRBJ2-3
D: TRBD1
size: many
DNA: TGCAGTGCAAGGGACAGGGGTGATACGCAGTATTTT
CDR3: CSARDRGDTQYF

V: TRBV20-1
J: TRBJ2-1
D: TRBD2
size: many
DNA: TGCAGTGCTAGAGATAGGCGGGGGGGCTTGGGTGAGCAGTTCTTC
CDR3: CSARDRRGGLGEQFF

V: TRBV28
J: TRBJ1-3
D: NA
size: many
DNA: TGTGCCAGCAGTCCATCAGGGGCTGGAAACACCATATATTTT
CDR3: CASSPSGAGNTIYF

V: TRBV25-1
J: TRBJ1-4
D: TRBD1
size: NA
DNA: TGTGTCAGCAGTGAACACAGGGGGCAGGCTAATGAAAAACTGTTTTTT
CDR3: CVSSEHRGQANEKLFF

V: TRBV4-2
J: TRBJ2-7
D: TRBD2
size: many
DNA: TGTGCCAGCAGCCAAGATGGGGGGGGGGACCCCTACGAGCAGTACTTC
CDR3: CASSQDGGGDPYEQYF

V: TRBV6-1
J: TRBJ2-5
D: TRBD1
size: many
DNA: TGTGCCAGCAGTCCACCGGGACAGGGAGATGAGACCCAGTACTTC
CDR3: CASSPPGQGDETQYF

V: TRBV7-2
J: TRBJ2-7
D: NA
size: many
DNA: TGTGCCAGCAGCTTAGCAGGGTCCCTCTCCTACGAGCAGTACTTC
CDR3: CASSLAGSLSYEQYF

V: TRBV3-2
J: TRBJ2-5
D: NA
size: NA
DNA: TGTGCCACCAGCCAACTGAACCCGGGGACTACCCAAGGAGAGACCCAGTACTTC
CDR3: CATSQLNPGTTQGETQYF

V: TRBV12-3/TRBV12-4
J: TRBJ1-1
D: NA
size: many
DNA: TGTGCCAGCACCAAGGGGGGTAACACTGAAGCTTTCTTT
CDR3: CASTKGGNTEAFF

V: TRBV7-6
J: TRBJ1-3
D: NA
size: NA
DNA: TGTGCCAGCAGCTTAGTCGACAGAAGCATCTCTGGAAACACCATATATTTT
CDR3: CASSLVDRSISGNTIYF

V: TRBV20-1
J: TRBJ2-4
D: TRBD2
size: many
DNA: TGCAGTGCTAGTCGGCTAGCGGGGGGGACTGGCAAAAACATTCAGTACTTC
CDR3: CSASRLAGGTGKNIQYF

V: TRBV28
J: TRBJ1-4
D: NA
size: many
DNA: TGTGCCAGCACGGATTCAGCCGGGGGCCTTGGTGAAAAACTGTTTTTT
CDR3: CASTDSAGGLGEKLFF

V: TRBV7-2
J: TRBJ2-2
D: NA
size: few
DNA: TGTGCCAGCAGCTTGGGACCCTCGGCCGGGGAGCTGTTTTTT
CDR3: CASSLGPSAGELFF

V: TRBV9
J: TRBJ1-1
D: TRBD1
size: many
DNA: TGTGCCAGCAGTGAGGAACACAGGGGTGAAGCTTTCTTT
CDR3: CASSEEHRGEAFF

V: TRBV4-3
J: TRBJ1-1
D: NA
size: NA
DNA: TGCGCCAGCAGCCATTCGAGGGGAGAGTGGGGGATGAACACTGAAGCTTTCTTT
CDR3: CASSHSRGEWGMNTEAFF

V: TRBV10-3
J: TRBJ2-1
D: NA
size: many
DNA: TGTGCCATCAGTGAGTCGGAGGGACCCGATCGTGGGGATGAGCAGTTCTTC
CDR3: CAISESEGPDRGDEQFF

V: TRBV7-9
J: TRBJ2-7
D: TRBD1
size: many
DNA: TGTGCCAGCAGCCTCGACAGGGAAGTCTATGCCTACGAGCAGTACTTC
CDR3: CASSLDREVYAYEQYF

V: TRBV15
J: TRBJ1-6
D: NA
size: many
DNA: TGTGCCACCAGCGCAATGCCGGGACGTCGGGATTCACCCCTCCACTTT
CDR3: CATSAMPGRRDSPLHF

V: TRBV12-3/TRBV12-4
J: TRBJ1-5
D: NA
size: many
DNA: TGTGCCAGCAGTTTAGGGTTGGGGGGATCGAATCAGCCCCAGCATTTT
CDR3: CASSLGLGGSNQPQHF

V: TRBV9
J: TRBJ2-1
D: TRBD1
size: many
DNA: TGTGCCAGCAGGGGGGACAGGATTGAGCAGTTCTTC
CDR3: CASRGDRIEQFF

V: TRBV6-1
J: TRBJ2-3
D: TRBD2
size: many
DNA: TGTGCCAGCGCGGCGACTAGCGGGAGCCTAACAGATACGCAGTATTTT
CDR3: CASAATSGSLTDTQYF

V: TRBV20-1
J: TRBJ1-2
D: NA
size: many
DNA: TGCAGTGCTAGGAGTGGAGCTAACTATGGCTACACCTTC
CDR3: CSARSGANYGYTF

V: TRBV19
J: TRBJ1-5
D: NA
size: many
DNA: TGTGCCAGTAGTATCGGCGCTGGGCAGGCCCATCAGCCCCAGCATTTT
CDR3: CASSIGAGQAHQPQHF

V: TRBV9
J: TRBJ2-3
D: NA
size: many
DNA: TGTGCCAGCAGCTATTACACAGATACGCAGTATTTT
CDR3: CASSYYTDTQYF

V: TRBV12-3/TRBV12-4
J: TRBJ2-1
D: TRBD1
size: many
DNA: TGTGCCAGCAGCTTGACAGGGCTTTCCTACAATGAGCAGTTCTTC
CDR3: CASSLTGLSYNEQFF

V: TRBV7-9
J: TRBJ1-1
D: NA
size: many
DNA: TGTGCCTTCCTGGCCATCGGGGCCCTGAACACTGAAGCTTTCTTT
CDR3: CAFLAIGALNTEAFF

V: TRBV12-3/TRBV12-4
J: TRBJ2-5
D: NA
size: many
DNA: TGTGCCAGCAGTAAAACGGCGGGTTCTCAAGAGACCCAGTACTTC
CDR3: CASSKTAGSQETQYF

V: TRBV29-1
J: TRBJ2-7
D: NA
size: few
DNA: TGCAGCGTTGGCGGACAGACCTACGAGCAGTACTTC
CDR3: CSVGGQTYEQYF

V: TRBV5-5
J: TRBJ2-1
D: NA
size: many
DNA: TGTGCCAGCACTCGGGCGGGGCCCACCTACAATGAGCAGTTCTTC
CDR3: CASTRAGPTYNEQFF

V: TRBV9
J: TRBJ1-2
D: TRBD1
size: NA
DNA: TGTGCCAGCAGCGTAGCTCGAGCGACAGGGCGTTATGGCTACACCTTC
CDR3: CASSVARATGRYGYTF

V: TRBV6-5
J: TRBJ2-7
D: NA
size: many
DNA: TGTGCCAGCAGTTACTCCGACCCATCCTACGAGCAGTACTTC
CDR3: CASSYSDPSYEQYF

V: TRBV12-3/TRBV12-4
J: TRBJ1-1
D: NA
size: many
DNA: TGTGCCAGCAGAATGACAGTGAACACTGAAGCTTTCTTT
CDR3: CASRMTVNTEAFF

V: TRBV7-2
J: TRBJ2-7
D: NA
size: NA
DNA: TGTGCCAGCAGCTTAGATACGGGGATCCCATACGAGCAGTACTTC
CDR3: CASSLDTGIPYEQYF

V: TRBV7-8
J: TRBJ1-2
D: NA
size: many
DNA: TGTGCCAGCAGCCCGCGGGTCCCCAACTATGGCTACACCTTC
CDR3: CASSPRVPNYGYTF

V: TRBV20-1
J: TRBJ2-1
D: TRBD1
size: many
DNA: TGCAGAGCAGACCGGGACAGATCCTACAATGAGCAGTTCTTC
CDR3: CRADRDRSYNEQFF

V: TRBV3-1
J: TRBJ2-5
D: TRBD1
size: many
DNA: TGTGCCAGCAGCCAAGGGGTCCTCACAGGGGGTCGGGAGACCCAGTACTTC
CDR3: CASSQGVLTGGRETQYF

V: TRBV12-3/TRBV12-4
J: TRBJ2-2
D: TRBD1
size: many
DNA: TGTGCCAGCAGTCCAACAGGGGGCCCCGGGGAGCTGTTTTTT
CDR3: CASSPTGGPGELFF

V: TRBV20-1
J: TRBJ2-7
D: NA
size: few
DNA: TGCAGTGCTTGGGACGGTCAAACCTACGAGCAGTACTTC
CDR3: CSAWDGQTYEQYF

V: TRBV5-1
J: TRBJ2-3
D: TRBD2
size: many
DNA: TGCGCCAGCAGCTACGGACCTTCTCCTACTAGCGGGGAGACAGATACGCAGTATTTT
CDR3: CASSYGPSPTSGETDTQYF

V: TRBV7-2
J: TRBJ2-3
D: TRBD2
size: many
DNA: TGTGCCAGCTCGGCTAGCGGTCCCACAGATACGCAGTATTTT
CDR3: CASSASGPTDTQYF

V: TRBV7-8
J: TRBJ1-5
D: NA
size: many
DNA: TGTGCCAGCAGCGCTGACAGGCTTCTCAATCAGCCCCAGCATTTT
CDR3: CASSADRLLNQPQHF

V: TRBV5-1
J: TRBJ2-7
D: NA
size: many
DNA: TGCGCCAGCAGCAGCACGGACGGTTCCTACGAGCAGTACTTC
CDR3: CASSSTDGSYEQYF

V: TRBV12-3/TRBV12-4
J: TRBJ1-6
D: NA
size: many
DNA: TGTGCCAGCAGCTACTCCGGTCGGGAGAGGCTCCACTTT
CDR3: CASSYSGRERLHF

V: TRBV7-9
J: TRBJ2-5
D: TRBD1
size: many
DNA: TGTGCCAGCAGCTCGAGGGGGCCAGAGACCCAGTACTTC
CDR3: CASSSRGPETQYF

V: TRBV5-6
J: TRBJ2-3
D: NA
size: many
DNA: TGTGCCAGCAGCAGGACCACAGATACGCAGTATTTT
CDR3: CASSRTTDTQYF

V: TRBV7-2
J: TRBJ2-5
D: TRBD2
size: many
DNA: TGTGCCAGCAGCCGACTAGCGGGGGTCCCAGAGACCCAGTACTTC
CDR3: CASSRLAGVPETQYF

V: TRBV12-3/TRBV12-4
J: TRBJ2-7
D: TRBD2
size: few
DNA: TGTGCCAGCAGTTTTGGTAGCGGGGGTCCCTACGAGCAGTACTTC
CDR3: CASSFGSGGPYEQYF

V: TRBV9
J: TRBJ1-2
D: NA
size: many
DNA: TGTGCCAGCAGCTCCCGTTTCTCTGGCTATGGCTACACCTTC
CDR3: CASSSRFSGYGYTF

V: TRBV5-1
J: TRBJ2-1
D: NA
size: many
DNA: TGCGCCAGCAGCTTCATGGTAGGACGAGGGCAGGGCAATGAGCAGTTCTTC
CDR3: CASSFMVGRGQGNEQFF

V: TRBV14
J: TRBJ2-5
D: NA
size: once
DNA: TGTGCCAGCAGCCCGTCGGCGACATCCCAGTACTTC
CDR3: CASSPSATSQYF

V: TRBV5-1
J: TRBJ2-1
D: NA
size: many
DNA: TGCGCCAGCAGTTTTTCGGGGCCCCTTGGCAATGAGCAGTTCTTC
CDR3: CASSFSGPLGNEQFF